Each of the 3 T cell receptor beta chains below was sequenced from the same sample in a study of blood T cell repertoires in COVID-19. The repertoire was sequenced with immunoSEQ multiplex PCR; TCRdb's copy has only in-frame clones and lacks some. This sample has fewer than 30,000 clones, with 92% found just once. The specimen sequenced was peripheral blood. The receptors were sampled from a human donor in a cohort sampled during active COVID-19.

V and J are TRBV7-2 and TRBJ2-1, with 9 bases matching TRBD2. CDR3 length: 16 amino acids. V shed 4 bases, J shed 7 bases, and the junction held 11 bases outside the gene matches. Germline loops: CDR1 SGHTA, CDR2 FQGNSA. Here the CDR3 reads CASSWRLAAVRNEQFF. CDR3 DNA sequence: TGTGCCAGCAGCTGGAGACTAGCGGCAGTTCGAAATGAGCAGTTCTTC.

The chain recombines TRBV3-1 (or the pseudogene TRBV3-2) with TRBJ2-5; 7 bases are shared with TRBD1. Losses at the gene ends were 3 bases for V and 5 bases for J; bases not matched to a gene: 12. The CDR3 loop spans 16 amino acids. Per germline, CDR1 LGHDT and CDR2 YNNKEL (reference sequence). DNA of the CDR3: TGTGCCAGCAGCCACTACCCTTCGCAGGGGGTTGAGACCCAGTACTTC. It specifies CASSHYPSQGVETQYF.

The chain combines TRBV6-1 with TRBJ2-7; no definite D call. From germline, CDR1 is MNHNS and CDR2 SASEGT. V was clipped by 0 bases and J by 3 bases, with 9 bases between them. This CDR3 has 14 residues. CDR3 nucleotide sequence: TGTGCCAGCAGTGAAGCCGGCTCGGGCTACGAGCAGTACGTC. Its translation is CASSEAGSGYEQYV.